This TCR beta chain was profiled in a study of T cell repertoires in cytomegalovirus infection. Regarding the study as a whole: Identification of carriers of CMV plus the relevant HLA was performed using cumulative public TCR beta family frequency.

MiXCR was run by TCRdb on the reads, yielding one entry per CDR3 protein. The sample holds hundreds of thousands of distinct CDR3 sequences, 30% to 40% seen once. Comment on this clonotype: Its specificity is not known.

V lost 4 bases and J 4 bases, leaving 14 bases between the germline ends. This CDR3 contains 15 residues. Per the germline V gene, CDR1 is SGHRS and CDR2 is YFSETQ. This TCR was recovered from a human donor in good health (CMV status not recorded). Some clones in this sample may be carry-over from other donors' samples. The genes are TRBV5-1 and TRBJ1-4, with D maybe TRBD1 (5 bases). Sequenced material: cultured PBMCs, taken from culture after CMV antigen stimulation. The CDR3 DNA reads as TGCGCCAGCAGCGAAACTCGACAGAGTAATGAAAAACTGTTTTTT. Amino acid sequence: CASSETRQSNEKLFF.